The clone carrying this TCR beta chain appeared a few times. The antigen remains unidentified. The CDR3 loop spans 15 amino acids. V shed 5 bases and J 1 base; nucleotides not matched to a gene: 7. The V gene's germline CDR1 is MNHEY and CDR2 SVGAGI. This sample is drawn from a study of beta chain features in type 1 diabetes. Points from the study as a whole: When Type 1 diabetes patients were examined, their TCRB CDR3s proved moderately but significantly shorter in all four CD4+ subsets.

Reverse transcribing all isolated RNA meant expressed TCRB transcripts were sequenced. Some clones are missing from TCRdb's copy, which holds only in-frame ones; the method was immunoSEQ multiplex PCR. The sample records over 200,000 clones, under 13% being singletons. The sequencing input was naive CD4+ T cells from blood. The chain carries TRBV6-5 and TRBJ2-7; 8 bases agree with TRBD1. This TCR was recovered from a man aged 30 to 45 with type 1 diabetes. CDR3 DNA sequence: TGTGCCAGCAGTCCCCGACAGGGGAGATCCTACGAGCAGTACTTC. As protein: CASSPRQGRSYEQYF.